A selection of T cell receptor beta chains follows, all from one sample in a study of beta chain features in type 1 diabetes. Measured with immunoSEQ multiplex PCR; TCRdb has only the in-frame clones, and not every one. The repertoire has over 300,000 clones, around 9.3% of them found once; the top ten carry around 1%. Sequencing was done on a sample of central memory CD4+ T cells from blood. Receptor source: a man younger than 45 with type 1 diabetes. The CDR3 runs from the conserved cysteine through the conserved F or W. Fields, in order: V gene, D gene, J gene, clone size, CDR3 protein, CDR3 DNA. D genes are given only for firm matches. Some rows mark clone size as missing; the rest say once, few, many or name a class of expanded clone.

>TRBV9|-|TRBJ2-7|-
CASSAGLATYEQYF
TGTGCCAGCAGCGCTGGACTGGCTACCTACGAGCAGTACTTC
>TRBV5-4|-|TRBJ1-1|-
CASSRDSRNTEAFF
TGTGCCAGCAGTCGGGACTCACGGAACACTGAAGCTTTCTTT
>TRBV6-6|-|TRBJ2-3|few
CASRLTASTDTQYF
TGTGCCAGCAGATTGACGGCTAGCACAGATACGCAGTATTTT
>TRBV7-2|TRBD1|TRBJ1-2|few
CASSPGTANYGYTF
TGTGCCAGCAGCCCCGGGACAGCCAACTATGGCTACACCTTC
>TRBV5-4|TRBD2|TRBJ2-1|few
CASSLTGGYNEQFF
TGTGCCAGCAGCTTAACCGGGGGGTACAATGAGCAGTTCTTC
>TRBV19|-|TRBJ1-1|few
CASSLPPGTNTEAFF
TGTGCCAGTTCATTGCCGCCCGGGACGAACACTGAAGCTTTCTTT
>TRBV27|TRBD1|TRBJ1-2|-
CASSLFPPDRVHYGYTF
TGTGCCAGCAGTTTATTTCCCCCGGACAGGGTACACTATGGCTACACCTTC
>TRBV7-9|TRBD1|TRBJ2-1|-
CASSLEGTGYNEQFF
TGTGCCAGCAGCTTAGAAGGGACAGGTTACAATGAGCAGTTCTTC
>TRBV27|TRBD1|TRBJ1-1|-
CASSFGRQGNTEAFF
TGTGCCAGCAGTTTCGGGAGACAGGGGAACACTGAAGCTTTCTTT
>TRBV28|-|TRBJ2-3|-
CASSPPDRTPDTQYF
TGTGCCAGCAGTCCGCCCGACAGGACCCCAGATACGCAGTATTTT
>TRBV28|-|TRBJ2-7|-
CASSLTARRYF
TGTGCCAGCAGTTTGACGGCTAGGAGGTACTTC
>TRBV5-1|-|TRBJ2-3|few
CASSLEGFSTDTQYF
TGCGCCAGCAGCTTGGAAGGATTTAGCACAGATACGCAGTATTTT
>TRBV5-1|-|TRBJ2-5|few
CASSLQPGQETQYF
TGCGCCAGCAGCTTACAGCCGGGCCAAGAGACCCAGTACTTC
>TRBV29-1|TRBD1|TRBJ2-7|once
CSARQGDEQYF
TGCAGCGCGAGACAGGGAGACGAGCAGTACTTC
>TRBV7-2|TRBD2|TRBJ2-3|few
CASRGLAGDYTQYF
TGTGCCAGCAGAGGACTAGCGGGGGATTATACGCAGTATTTT
>TRBV28|-|TRBJ1-1|few
CASSLRLRDLRAEAFF
TGTGCCAGCAGTTTACGACTGAGGGACCTCAGGGCTGAAGCTTTCTTT
>TRBV18|-|TRBJ2-2|few
CASSPLAGINTGELFF
TGTGCCAGCTCACCACTTGCAGGGATAAACACCGGGGAGCTGTTTTTT
>TRBV9|-|TRBJ1-3|few
CASSPPDGVGNTIYF
TGTGCCAGCAGCCCCCCCGACGGCGTTGGAAACACCATATATTTT
>TRBV2|-|TRBJ1-2|-
CASSEKGEYYGYTF
TGTGCCAGCAGTGAAAAGGGGGAGTACTATGGCTACACCTTC
>TRBV6-1|-|TRBJ2-1|few
CASSAGTDPNNEQFF
TGTGCCAGCAGCGCAGGGACGGACCCCAACAATGAGCAGTTCTTC